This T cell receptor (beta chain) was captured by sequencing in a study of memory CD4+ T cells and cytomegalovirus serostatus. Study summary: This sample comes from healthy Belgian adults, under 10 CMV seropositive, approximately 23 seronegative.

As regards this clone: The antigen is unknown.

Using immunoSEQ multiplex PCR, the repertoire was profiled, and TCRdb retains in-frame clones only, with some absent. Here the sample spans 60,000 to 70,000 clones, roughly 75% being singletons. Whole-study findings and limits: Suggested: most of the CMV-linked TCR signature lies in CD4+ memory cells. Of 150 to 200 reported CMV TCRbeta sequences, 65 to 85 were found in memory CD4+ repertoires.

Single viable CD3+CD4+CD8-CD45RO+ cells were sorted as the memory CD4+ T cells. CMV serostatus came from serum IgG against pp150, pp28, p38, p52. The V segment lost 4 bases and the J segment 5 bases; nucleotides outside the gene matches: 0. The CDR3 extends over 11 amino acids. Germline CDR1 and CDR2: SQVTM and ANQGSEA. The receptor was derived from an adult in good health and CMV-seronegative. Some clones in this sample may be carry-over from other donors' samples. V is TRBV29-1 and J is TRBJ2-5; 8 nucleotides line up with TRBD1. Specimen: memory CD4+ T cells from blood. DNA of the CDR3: TGCAGCGTTGGACAGGGGGAGACCCAGTACTTC. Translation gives CSVGQGETQYF.